This record covers a single TCR beta chain. Its specificity is not known. The record originates from a study of CD8 T cells in Susac syndrome. General study points: It was acknowledged in the study that the number of individuals who were included in its TCR sequencing and HLA analysis was relatively small.

The CDR3 consists of 16 residues. Trimming shortened V by 3 bases and J by 3 bases, and 17 bases separated the two germline ends. Germline assignment: CDR1 LGHDT and CDR2 YNNKEL (reference sequence). Reverse transcription of about 0.5 to 1 ug RNA used random hexamers. By means of immunoSEQ multiplex PCR, TCR beta CDR3 spanning 54 Vbeta and 13 Jbeta underwent amplification. TCRdb ran MiXCR on the immunoSEQ multiplex PCR reads and lists one entry per CDR3 protein. This sample has 180,000 or so distinct CDR3 sequences, with around 94% found just once. FACS enriched CD8+ TEMRA cells, while bulk CD8+ and CD4+ were negatively isolated.

J is TRBJ1-2 and V is TRBV3-1; D uncertain. Sequencing input: CD4+ T cells from PBMCs. The TCR sequence derives from a human donor in good health. The CDR3 reads CASSHLGGEGDYGYTF. The CDR3 DNA sequence: TGTGCCAGCAGCCACTTAGGTGGTGAAGGTGACTATGGCTACACCTTC.